The source of this T cell receptor beta chain is a study of blood T cells in healthy people across ages. This clonotype was recorded a few times. Then a second PCR, running roughly 6 to 11 cycles, was carried out with a sample-barcoded 5' primer and a J-beta primer mix. Each cDNA molecule was tagged by a template-switch adaptor with 12 random nucleotides. TCRdb re-analysed the 5' RACE reads in MiXCR, keeping a single row per CDR3 protein. The data show more than 900,000 distinct CDR3 sequences, almost 25% seen once. Trimming took 2 bases from V and 5 from J, leaving 9 bases between them. Germline CDR1 reads SEHNR; CDR2 reads FQNEAQ (reference sequence). This CDR3 has 14 amino acids. Separately, the same data were catalogued under a study of T cells of mothers and their children.

The material sequenced was blood. The rearrangement joins TRBV7-9 to TRBJ1-4; no definite D call. The receptor's source is a girl aged 2 to 10 in good health. CDR3 in DNA: TGTGCCAGCAGCTTAAATGGAGGGAATGAAAAACTGTTTTTT. Encoded protein: CASSLNGGNEKLFF.